This T cell receptor beta chain was identified in a study of blood T cell repertoires in COVID-19. At the level of the study: The study drew acute and convalescent COVID-19 samples from the United States, Italy and Spain. From T cells, B-cell-depleted T cells, or PBMCs came the material, which was cDNA or gDNA.

This clone was picked up a small number of times. The authors' processing: Amplification of reference gene primers was used by the study to estimate nucleated cell counts. Some clones are missing from TCRdb's copy, which holds only in-frame ones; the method was immunoSEQ multiplex PCR. That table furnishes V, J and clone size, whereas the DNA furnished D and trimming. The sample holds around 300,000 clones, 65% to 90% seen once. The CDR3 loop spans 13 amino acids. Trimming left V 8 bases short and J 10 bases short, with 16 bases between. Germline CDR1 reads SGHRS; CDR2 reads YFSETQ. This sequence joins TRBV5-1 and TRBJ1-6; perhaps TRBD1 as D (5 bases). Sequenced input: peripheral blood. The source is a human donor in a cohort sampled during active COVID-19. CDR3 residues: CARDGGVHSPLHF. The CDR3 DNA sequence: TGCGCCAGGGATGGGGGGGTTCACTCACCCCTCCACTTT.